These T cell receptor beta chains were read from a single sample in a study of blood T cell repertoires in COVID-19. TCRdb's table, derived via immunoSEQ multiplex PCR, lists solely in-frame clones and lacks some. In the table there are about 300,000 clones, about 89% of which are singletons. Sequencing was performed on PBMCs or T cells enriched from blood (not recorded which). The receptors here all came from a man aged 60 to 69 who had recovered from COVID-19. CDR3s include the opening cysteine and the closing phenylalanine or tryptophan. D genes are given only for firm matches. Some rows mark clone size as missing; the rest say once, few, many or name a class of expanded clone.

TRBJ2-3 TRBV19 . once CASSIRQGTDTQYF TGTGCCAGTAGTATTCGGCAGGGAACAGATACGCAGTATTTT
TRBJ2-7 TRBV3-1/TRBV3-2 TRBD1 . CASSHITGGGEQYF TGTGCCAGCAGCCACATAACAGGGGGTGGCGAGCAGTACTTC
TRBJ2-7 TRBV24-1 TRBD2 . CATSDRTSGEQYF TGTGCCACCAGTGACCGGACTAGCGGGGAGCAGTACTTC
TRBJ2-1 TRBV28 TRBD1 . CASRGTGWVYNEQFF TGTGCCAGCAGAGGGACAGGGTGGGTCTACAATGAGCAGTTCTTC
TRBJ1-2 TRBV6-5 . . CASSYQGTDGYTF TGTGCCAGCAGTTACCAGGGAACGGATGGCTACACCTTC
TRBJ2-2 TRBV7-3 . . CASSLQMMRNTGELFF TGTGCCAGCAGCTTACAAATGATGAGGAACACCGGGGAGCTGTTTTTT
TRBJ2-1 TRBV3-1/TRBV3-2 TRBD2 . CASSPRLARGGDEQFF TGTGCCAGCAGCCCCCGACTAGCGCGGGGGGGGGATGAGCAGTTCTTC
TRBJ2-5 TRBV6-5 . . CASTSPQGTTQYF TGTGCCAGCACCTCCCCCCAGGGGACGACCCAGTACTTC
TRBJ1-5 TRBV11-3 . . CASSWKSPVGDSNQPQHF TGTGCCAGCAGCTGGAAAAGCCCTGTAGGGGATAGCAATCAGCCCCAGCATTTT
TRBJ1-1 TRBV7-9 . few CASSLAVEAFF TGTGCCAGCAGCTTAGCCGTGGAAGCTTTCTTT
TRBJ2-7 TRBV1 . . CTSSHKTAGEQYF TGCACCAGCAGCCATAAGACCGCCGGGGAGCAGTACTTC
TRBJ1-5 TRBV24-1 TRBD1 . CATSDSGTGVGPQHF TGTGCCACCAGTGACTCCGGGACAGGGGTAGGGCCCCAGCATTTT
TRBJ1-3 TRBV30 . . CAWNEGRGNTIYF TGTGCCTGGAATGAGGGCCGTGGAAACACCATATATTTT
TRBJ2-7 TRBV4-2 TRBD1 . CASSQAPGTGDNEQYF TGTGCCAGCAGCCAGGCGCCCGGGACAGGGGATAACGAGCAGTACTTC
TRBJ2-7 TRBV5-1 TRBD2 . CASSRGLAGAYEQYF TGCGCCAGCAGCCGGGGACTAGCGGGGGCCTACGAGCAGTACTTC
TRBJ1-1 TRBV24-1 . . CATSDSTRGNTEAFF TGTGCCACCAGTGATTCAACCAGGGGTAACACTGAAGCTTTCTTT
TRBJ1-5 TRBV18 . . CASSPRIINQPQHF TGTGCCAGCTCACCGCGGATCATCAATCAGCCCCAGCATTTT
TRBJ1-2 TRBV4-2 TRBD1 . CASSQGQGIGYTF TGTGCCAGCAGCCAAGGACAGGGGATTGGCTACACCTTC
TRBJ2-1 TRBV7-3 TRBD2 . CASSFSAGGPVNEQFF TGTGCCAGCAGCTTTTCCGCGGGAGGGCCGGTGAATGAGCAGTTCTTC
TRBJ2-1 TRBV24-1 TRBD1 . CATSDSPGQGYNEQFF TGTGCCACCAGTGATTCCCCGGGACAGGGATACAATGAGCAGTTCTTC
TRBJ1-6 TRBV28 . . CASSWQKNSPLHF TGTGCCAGCAGTTGGCAGAAAAATTCACCCCTCCACTTT
TRBJ2-1 TRBV5-1 TRBD1 few CASSLERTGGRRFF TGCGCCAGCAGCTTGGAACGGACAGGGGGCAGGCGGTTCTTC
TRBJ2-7 TRBV5-1 . . CASSLDRAYEQYF TGCGCCAGCAGCTTGGACAGAGCCTACGAGCAGTACTTC
TRBJ1-5 TRBV7-7 TRBD1 . CASSNTPGQGCNQPQHF TGTGCTAGCAGCAATACCCCGGGACAGGGATGCAATCAGCCCCAGCATTTT
TRBJ1-1 TRBV3-1/TRBV3-2 . once CASSRGHTNTEAFF TGTGCCAGCAGCCGGGGACATACGAACACTGAAGCTTTCTTT
TRBJ2-5 TRBV7-2 . . CASSFGGRVQETQYF TGTGCCAGCAGCTTTGGAGGAAGGGTCCAAGAGACCCAGTACTTC
TRBJ2-7 TRBV6-2/TRBV6-3 TRBD2 . CASSYGRGESYEQYF TGTGCCAGCAGTTACGGACGGGGGGAATCCTACGAGCAGTACTTC
TRBJ2-7 TRBV5-1 . once CASSLGQGGEQYF TGCGCCAGCAGCTTGGGGCAGGGCGGTGAGCAGTACTTC
TRBJ2-5 TRBV6-5 . . CASSNLMNPRETQYF TGTGCCAGCAGTAACCTCATGAATCCCCGGGAGACCCAGTACTTC
TRBJ1-2 TRBV3-1/TRBV3-2 . . CASSQGGNYGYTF TGTGCCAGCAGCCAAGGAGGGAACTATGGCTACACCTTC
TRBJ2-7 TRBV6-5 TRBD2 . CASSYHGLADTYEQYF TGTGCCAGCAGTTACCATGGACTAGCGGACACCTACGAGCAGTACTTC
TRBJ1-3 TRBV28 TRBD1 . CASGDSISGNTIYF TGTGCCAGCGGGGACAGTATCTCTGGAAACACCATATATTTT
TRBJ1-4 TRBV15 . . CATSRGQANEKLFF TGTGCCACCAGCAGAGGACAGGCTAATGAAAAACTGTTTTTT
TRBJ1-3 TRBV7-9 . . CASSLGSSGNTIYF TGTGCCAGCAGCTTAGGGAGCTCTGGAAACACCATATATTTT
TRBJ2-1 TRBV7-3 TRBD2 . CASSPPGGEQFF TGTGCCAGCAGCCCCCCCGGGGGGGAGCAGTTCTTC
TRBJ1-1 TRBV4-1 TRBD1 . CASSQDPPNPGQGKSEAFF TGCGCCAGCAGCCAAGACCCCCCCAACCCGGGACAGGGGAAGAGTGAAGCTTTCTTT
TRBJ2-7 TRBV2 TRBD1 . CASSTDRGRFQEQYF TGTGCCAGCAGTACGGACAGGGGGAGGTTTCAAGAGCAGTACTTC
TRBJ1-2 TRBV6-1 . once CASSEERPGTPGYTF TGTGCCAGCAGTGAAGAGAGGCCGGGAACGCCCGGCTACACCTTC
TRBJ1-2 TRBV2 . once CASSRQGTNYGYTF TGTGCCAGCAGCCGTCAGGGAACTAACTATGGCTACACCTTC
TRBJ2-7 TRBV27 TRBD2 . CASSTTSGASYEQYF TGTGCCAGCAGTACCACTAGCGGGGCCTCCTACGAGCAGTACTTC
TRBJ1-2 TRBV12-2 . . CASRLLSYGYTF TGTGCAAGTCGCTTACTATCCTATGGCTACACCTTC
TRBJ2-5 TRBV7-2 . . CASSLKSSVVQETQYF TGTGCCAGCAGCTTGAAGAGCTCGGTCGTTCAAGAGACCCAGTACTTC